A selection of T cell receptor beta chains follows, all from one sample in a study of cytomegalovirus exposure and HLA in healthy donors. The data were produced by immunoSEQ multiplex PCR, yet TCRdb's version contains in-frame clones alone and is incomplete. The table has more than 65,000 clones, 65% to 75% seen once. The sample was PBMCs. Receptors originate from a woman aged 60-70 years in good health and CMV-seropositive. Both conserved end residues are part of each CDR3. D genes are given only for firm matches. Only some rows state a clone size, as once, few, many or a class for expanded clones.

clone_size d_call j_call v_call cdr3_nt cdr3_aa
once TRBD1 TRBJ2-7 TRBV6-1 TGTGCCAGCAGTGAATCCACTCCGACAGGGGGTTTCTACGAGCAGTACTTC CASSESTPTGGFYEQYF
- - TRBJ1-3 TRBV5-1 TGCGCCAGCAGCATCGACGGGGAGGGAAACACCATATATTTT CASSIDGEGNTIYF
- TRBD1 TRBJ1-1 TRBV6-5 TGTGCCAGCAGTTACTCCAGCCACAGGGGGATCACTGAAGCTTTCTTT CASSYSSHRGITEAFF
- - TRBJ1-2 TRBV27 TGTGCCCCTAACCAGGGGCCTGACTATGGCTACACCTTC CAPNQGPDYGYTF
- - TRBJ1-2 TRBV11-2 TGTGCCAGCAGCTCTTCGACAGGCTATAACTATGGCTACACCTTC CASSSSTGYNYGYTF
- TRBD1 TRBJ1-1 TRBV5-1 TGCGCCAGCAGGCAGGGGGACACTGAAGCTTTCTTT CASRQGDTEAFF
- - TRBJ1-6 TRBV12-5 TGTGCTAGTGGTTTGGACAGCTATTCACCCCTCCACTTT CASGLDSYSPLHF
- TRBD2 TRBJ2-7 TRBV2 TGTGCCAGCAGTGAACAGACTAGCGGGGTCTACGAGCAGTACTTC CASSEQTSGVYEQYF
- TRBD1 TRBJ1-6 TRBV5-1 TGCGCCAGCAGCTTCCTCCCAGGACAGGGGGCGGCTAATTCACCCCTCCACTTT CASSFLPGQGAANSPLHF
- TRBD1 TRBJ1-2 TRBV4-1 TGCGCCAGCACCAACCCGGGACAGAACTATGGCTACACCTTC CASTNPGQNYGYTF
- TRBD2 TRBJ2-1 TRBV19 TGTGCCAGTACCCCTCCGGGGGGGGCAAGTTCCTACAATGAGCAGTTCTTC CASTPPGGASSYNEQFF
- TRBD2 TRBJ2-3 TRBV28 TGTGCCAGCAGTTTTGCCATAGCGGGAGGGTTCACAGATACGCAGTATTTT CASSFAIAGGFTDTQYF
- - TRBJ1-2 TRBV14 TGTGCCAGCAGCCAAGATTCAGGGTCCGCTAACTATGGCTACACCTTC CASSQDSGSANYGYTF
- TRBD2 TRBJ2-2 TRBV5-1 TGCGCCAGCAGAGTTGGGATAGCGGGCACCGGGGAGCTGTTTTTT CASRVGIAGTGELFF
- TRBD2 TRBJ2-5 TRBV5-6 TGTGCCAGCAGCCCCGGACTAGCGGGAGGTGGTGAGACCCAGTACTTC CASSPGLAGGGETQYF
- - TRBJ2-7 TRBV5-6 TGTGCCAGCAGCTTGGAATTAGCGTCGTCCGAGCAGTACTTC CASSLELASSEQYF
- TRBD2 TRBJ2-1 TRBV29-1 TGCAGCTCTGGGGCGGGTGCGGGGGGTGAGCAGTTCTTC CSSGAGAGGEQFF